The 17 T cell receptor beta chains below all came from one sample that was sequenced in a study of T cell responses to AZD1222 COVID-19 vaccine. TCRdb's copy holds only in-frame clones and misses some; the assay was immunoSEQ multiplex PCR. There are roughly 49,000 clones in the sample; roughly 86% occur only once, and less than 3.5% lies in the top ten. Material: peripheral blood, obtained 28 days after the second AZD1222 dose. Receptors originate from an adult who received the AZD1222 COVID-19 vaccine.

The chain combines TRBV18 with TRBJ1-2; D unclear. The CDR3 consists of 13 residues. Germline V gene lookup returns CDR1 KGHSH and CDR2 LQKENI. Trimming removed 0 bases from V and 2 bases from J, with 4 bases in between. This CDR3 reads CASSPPENYGYTF. The CDR3 DNA sequence: TGTGCCAGCTCACCACCGGAGAACTATGGCTACACCTTC. The variable domain in full, completed from reference TRBV18 and TRBJ1-2, reads NAGVMQNPRHLVRRRGQEARLRCSPMKGHSHVYWYRQLPEEGLKFMVYLQKENIIDESGMPKERFSAEFPKEGPSILRIQQVVRGDSAAYFCASSPPENYGYTFGSGTRLTVV.

The genes are TRBV12-3 or TRBV12-4 and TRBJ1-2; 7 nucleotides align to TRBD1. This CDR3 is built from 13 residues. The J segment lost 6 bases and the V segment lost 6 bases, leaving 7 bases of the junction unmatched. CDR3 region: CASRQQGSDGYTF. As DNA, the CDR3 is TGTGCCAGCAGACAACAGGGGAGCGATGGCTACACCTTC.

The rearrangement links TRBV6-1 to TRBJ1-5; 7 nucleotides line up with TRBD1. Germline CDR1 MNHNS, CDR2 SASEGT. The CDR3 loop spans 19 amino acids. V lost 2 bases to trimming and J lost 3 bases; unmatched junction nucleotides: 16. This CDR3 is CASSEKRTPGTEVNQPQHF. In nucleotides, the CDR3 is TGTGCCAGCAGTGAAAAGAGGACCCCTGGGACAGAGGTCAATCAGCCCCAGCATTTT.

This sequence joins TRBV4-2 and TRBJ2-5, with TRBD2 identical over 7 bases. V lost 1 base, J lost 5 bases, and 7 bases stayed unmatched. CDR3 length: 15 residues. Per the germline V gene, CDR1 is LGHNA and CDR2 is YNFKEQ. CDR3 DNA: TGTGCCAGCAGCCAAGCGGGGCGGGAGAGGGAGACCCAGTACTTC. Protein: CASSQAGRERETQYF.

This clone was seen a single time. This chain joins TRBV28 and TRBJ2-7; D is uncertain. This CDR3 is 14 amino acids long. V was clipped by 3 bases and J by 3 bases, with 12 bases between them. CDR1 MDHEN and CDR2 SYDVKM come from the germline V gene. CDR3 nucleotide sequence: TGTGCCAGCAGTTTCGGGCAGGCCCTCTACGAGCAGTACTTC. Its protein product is CASSFGQALYEQYF.

This clone was found a few times. The V gene is TRBV5-1, the J gene TRBJ2-2; possibly TRBD1 for D (6 bases). The V gene lost 4 bases and the J gene lost 5 bases, with 12 bases spanning the gap. Germline assignment: CDR1 SGHRS and CDR2 YFSETQ. The CDR3 runs to 14 residues. The CDR3 DNA is TGCGCCAGCAGCGGGACATCCATAACCGGGGAGCTGTTTTTT. It encodes CASSGTSITGELFF.

The chain has TRBV7-6 and TRBJ1-2; D is unresolved. Germline CDR1 SGHVS, CDR2 FNYEAQ. This CDR3 comprises 14 residues. V lost 5 bases to trimming and J lost 5 bases, with 15 bases between them. CDR3 in amino acids: CASSPPDHPYGYTF. Written as DNA, the CDR3 is TGTGCCAGCAGCCCGCCGGATCACCCTTATGGCTACACCTTC.

The rearrangement uses TRBV5-1 and TRBJ2-7, with 9 bases matching TRBD2. V shed 1 base and J 0 bases; nucleotides not matched to a gene: 11. CDR1 and CDR2 from the germline V gene are SGHRS and YFSETQ. The CDR3 has 18 residues. The CDR3 here is CASSLRGSLAGASYEQYF. In nucleotides, the CDR3 is TGCGCCAGCAGCTTGAGGGGATCTTTAGCGGGAGCCTCCTACGAGCAGTACTTC.

This chain uses TRBV3-1 (or the pseudogene TRBV3-2) with TRBJ1-1, with D unclear. The germline V gene has CDR1 LGHDT and CDR2 YNNKEL (reference sequence). Between the trimmed V and J ends, which lost 4 bases and 0 bases, there was a span of 6 bases. The CDR3 runs 13 residues. CDR3 protein: CASSRYLNTEAFF. Here the CDR3 DNA reads TGTGCCAGCAGCCGTTACTTGAACACTGAAGCTTTCTTT.

V and J are TRBV18 and TRBJ2-6, with 9 positions matching TRBD1. CDR1 and CDR2 from the germline V gene are KGHSH and LQKENI. The CDR3 extends over 18 amino acids. The V and J ends lost 6 bases and 0 bases, in that order; junction bases with no gene match: 9. The CDR3 DNA sequence: TGTGCCAGCTCCCAAGCTCCGGGACAGGGCTCTGGGGCCAACGTCCTGACTTTC. Translation gives CASSQAPGQGSGANVLTF. The full variable domain, its missing parts supplied by reference TRBV18 and TRBJ2-6, is NAGVMQNPRHLVRRRGQEARLRCSPMKGHSHVYWYRQLPEEGLKFMVYLQKENIIDESGMPKERFSAEFPKEGPSILRIQQVVRGDSAAYFCASSQAPGQGSGANVLTFGAGSRLTVL.

V usage is TRBV7-3 and J usage is TRBJ2-3, with D possibly being TRBD1 (6 bases). V was clipped by 5 bases and J by 1 base, with 10 bases between them. The CDR3 runs 14 residues. The germline gives CDR1 SGHTA, CDR2 FQGTGA. The CDR3 loop reads CASSIRGGTDTQYF. In nucleotides, the CDR3 is TGTGCCAGCAGCATCAGGGGAGGCACAGATACGCAGTATTTT.

This chain uses TRBV9 with TRBJ2-7; 9 bases are shared with TRBD2. CDR1 is SGDLS, CDR2 YYNGEE, per germline. CDR3 length: 16 amino acids. Losses at the gene ends were 0 bases for V and 3 bases for J; bases not matched to a gene: 7. CDR3 in amino acids: CASSVATSGSLYEQYF. The CDR3 bases are TGTGCCAGCAGCGTAGCTACTAGCGGGTCCCTCTACGAGCAGTACTTC.

The rearrangement uses TRBV19 and TRBJ2-5; the D gene could be TRBD1 or TRBD2 (7 bases each). The V gene's germline CDR1 is LNHDA and CDR2 SQIVND (reference sequence). V was clipped by 6 bases and J by 1 base, with 18 bases between them. This CDR3 comprises 16 residues. CDR3 protein: CASSRGGTATQETQYF. The DNA for the CDR3 is TGTGCCAGTAGCAGGGGGGGGACAGCGACCCAAGAGACCCAGTACTTC.

This chain joins TRBV9 and TRBJ2-5, with 9 nucleotides matching TRBD1. The CDR3 has 15 residues. Germline V gene lookup returns CDR1 SGDLS and CDR2 YYNGEE. V shed 2 bases and J 2 bases; nucleotides not matched to a gene: 4. CDR3 sequence reads: CASSVAGTGQETQYF. Here the CDR3 DNA reads TGTGCCAGCAGCGTCGCCGGGACAGGGCAAGAGACCCAGTACTTC.

Only one count was recorded for this clone. The chain couples TRBV6-1 to TRBJ2-7; 7 bases are shared with TRBD1. V shed 5 bases and J 4 bases; nucleotides not matched to a gene: 2. The CDR3 is 12 amino acids. Germline assignment: CDR1 MNHNS and CDR2 SASEGT. In DNA, the CDR3 is TGTGCCAGCAGTCCGACAGGGTACGAGCAGTACTTC. It codes for CASSPTGYEQYF.

This clone has only a few counts. V usage is TRBV12-3 or TRBV12-4 and J usage is TRBJ1-2, with D unresolved. The CDR3 is 13 residues long. V shed 1 base and J shed 2 bases, with 5 bases lying between them. The CDR3 loop reads CASSLGGNYGYTF. The CDR3, as DNA: TGTGCCAGCAGTTTAGGTGGAAACTATGGCTACACCTTC.

The chain combines TRBV3-1 (or the pseudogene TRBV3-2) with TRBJ1-1; D possibly corresponds to TRBD1 (5 bases). The germline V and J ends were trimmed by 4 bases and 6 bases, with 12 bases remaining between them. From germline, CDR1 is LGHDT and CDR2 YNNKEL (reference sequence). The CDR3 runs 13 residues. CDR3 loop: CASSRRGGSEAFF. CDR3 nucleotides: TGTGCCAGCAGCCGCCGGGGGGGGTCTGAAGCTTTCTTT.